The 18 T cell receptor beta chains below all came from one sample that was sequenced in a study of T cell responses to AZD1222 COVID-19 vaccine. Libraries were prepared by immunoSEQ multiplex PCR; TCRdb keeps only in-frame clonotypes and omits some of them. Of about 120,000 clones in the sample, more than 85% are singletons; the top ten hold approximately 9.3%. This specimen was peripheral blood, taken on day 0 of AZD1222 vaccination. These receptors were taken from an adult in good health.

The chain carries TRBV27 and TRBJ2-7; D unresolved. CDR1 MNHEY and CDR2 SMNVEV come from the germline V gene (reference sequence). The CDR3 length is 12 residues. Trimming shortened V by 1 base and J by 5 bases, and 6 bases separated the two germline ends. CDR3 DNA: TGTGCCAGCAGTTTATTAGGAGACGAGCAGTACTTC. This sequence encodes CASSLLGDEQYF.

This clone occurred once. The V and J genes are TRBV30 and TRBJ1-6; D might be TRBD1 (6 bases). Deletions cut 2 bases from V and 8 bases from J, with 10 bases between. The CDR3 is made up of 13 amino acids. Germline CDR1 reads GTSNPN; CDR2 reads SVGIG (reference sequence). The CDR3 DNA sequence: TGTGCCTGGAGTTCAGGGGATGATTCACCCCTCCACTTT. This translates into CAWSSGDDSPLHF.

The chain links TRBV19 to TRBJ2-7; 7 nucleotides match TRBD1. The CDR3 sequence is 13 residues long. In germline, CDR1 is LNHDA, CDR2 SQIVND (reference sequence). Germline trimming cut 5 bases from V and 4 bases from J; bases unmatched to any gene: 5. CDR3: CASSVTGRYEQYF. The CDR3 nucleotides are TGTGCCAGTAGTGTGACAGGGAGATACGAGCAGTACTTC.

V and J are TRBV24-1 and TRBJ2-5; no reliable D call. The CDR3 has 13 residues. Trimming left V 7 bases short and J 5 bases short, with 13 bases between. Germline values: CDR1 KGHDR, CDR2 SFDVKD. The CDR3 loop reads CATSPWGKETQYF. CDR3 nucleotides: TGTGCCACCAGCCCCTGGGGAAAGGAGACCCAGTACTTC.

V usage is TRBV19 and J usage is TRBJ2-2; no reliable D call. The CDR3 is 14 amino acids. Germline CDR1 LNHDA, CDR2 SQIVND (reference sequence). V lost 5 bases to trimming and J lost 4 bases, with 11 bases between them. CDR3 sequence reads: CASSLSPFTGELFF. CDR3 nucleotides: TGTGCCAGTAGTCTTAGTCCCTTCACCGGGGAGCTGTTTTTT.

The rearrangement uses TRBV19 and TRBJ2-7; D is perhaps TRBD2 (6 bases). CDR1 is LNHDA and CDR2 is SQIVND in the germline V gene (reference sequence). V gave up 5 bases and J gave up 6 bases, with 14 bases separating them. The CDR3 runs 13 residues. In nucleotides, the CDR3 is TGTGCCAGTAGTCCGGGACTTAAGCTCGAGCAGTACTTC. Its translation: CASSPGLKLEQYF.

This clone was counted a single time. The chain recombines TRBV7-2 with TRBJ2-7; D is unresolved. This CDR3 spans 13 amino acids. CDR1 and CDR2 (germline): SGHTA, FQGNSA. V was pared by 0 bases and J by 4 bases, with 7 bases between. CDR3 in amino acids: CASSLAVQYEQYF. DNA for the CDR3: TGTGCCAGCAGCTTAGCCGTGCAGTACGAGCAGTACTTC.

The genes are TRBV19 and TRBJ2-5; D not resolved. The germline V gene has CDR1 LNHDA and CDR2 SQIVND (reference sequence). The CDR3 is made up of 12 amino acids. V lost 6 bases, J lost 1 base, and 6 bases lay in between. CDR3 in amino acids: CASSRVQETQYF. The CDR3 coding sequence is TGTGCCAGTAGCCGGGTCCAAGAGACCCAGTACTTC.

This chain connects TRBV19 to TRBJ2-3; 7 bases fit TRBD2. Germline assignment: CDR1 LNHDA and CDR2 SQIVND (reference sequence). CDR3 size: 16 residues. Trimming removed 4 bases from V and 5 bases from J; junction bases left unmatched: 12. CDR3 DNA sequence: TGTGCCAGTAGTACCCCCCGAGGGCCGGGGGGAGATACGCAGTATTTT. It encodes CASSTPRGPGGDTQYF.

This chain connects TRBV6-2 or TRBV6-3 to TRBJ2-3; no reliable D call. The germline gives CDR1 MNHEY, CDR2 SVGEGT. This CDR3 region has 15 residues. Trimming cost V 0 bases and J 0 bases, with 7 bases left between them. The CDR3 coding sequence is TGTGCCAGCAGTTACTCAATGACTAGCACAGATACGCAGTATTTT. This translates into CASSYSMTSTDTQYF.

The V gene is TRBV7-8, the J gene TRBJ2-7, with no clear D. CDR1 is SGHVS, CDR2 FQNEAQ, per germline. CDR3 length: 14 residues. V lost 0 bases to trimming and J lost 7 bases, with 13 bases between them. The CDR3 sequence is CASSLAWASGEQYF. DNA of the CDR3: TGTGCCAGCAGCTTAGCTTGGGCTTCTGGTGAGCAGTACTTC.

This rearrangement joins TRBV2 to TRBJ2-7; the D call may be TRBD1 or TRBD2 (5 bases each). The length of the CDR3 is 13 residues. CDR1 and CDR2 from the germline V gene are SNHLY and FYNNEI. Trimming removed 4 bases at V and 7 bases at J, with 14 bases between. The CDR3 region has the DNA TGTGCCAGCAGTGTTAGGGACCGTCTGGAGCAGTACTTC. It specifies CASSVRDRLEQYF.

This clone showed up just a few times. The CDR3 sequence is CASSQTGLGYTF. The CDR3 coding sequence is TGTGCCAGCAGCCAAACAGGGTTGGGCTACACCTTC. V gene TRBV14 combines with J gene TRBJ1-2, with a tentative D call TRBD1 (6 bases). Germline CDR1 and CDR2: SGHDN and FVKESK. V lost 2 bases to trimming and J lost 8 bases, with 9 bases between them. This CDR3 is 12 amino acids long.

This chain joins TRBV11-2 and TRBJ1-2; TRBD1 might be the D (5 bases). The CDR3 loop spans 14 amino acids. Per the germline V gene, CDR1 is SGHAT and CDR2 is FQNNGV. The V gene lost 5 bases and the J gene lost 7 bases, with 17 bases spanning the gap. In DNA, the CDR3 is TGTGCCAGCAGCCCTTCCCAGGGTGTCGCTGGCTACACCTTC. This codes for CASSPSQGVAGYTF.

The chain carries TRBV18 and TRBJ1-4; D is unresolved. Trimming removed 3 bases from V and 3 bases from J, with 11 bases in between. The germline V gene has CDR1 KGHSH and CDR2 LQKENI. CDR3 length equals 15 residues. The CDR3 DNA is TGTGCCAGCTCACCGCCGAGTAGGGCTAATGAAAAACTGTTTTTT. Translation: CASSPPSRANEKLFF.

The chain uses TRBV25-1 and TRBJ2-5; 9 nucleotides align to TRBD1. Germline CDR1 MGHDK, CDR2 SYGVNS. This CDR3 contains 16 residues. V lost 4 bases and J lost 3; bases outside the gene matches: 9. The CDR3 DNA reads TGTGCCAGCAGTGCAACATCCGGACAGGGGAAAGAGACCCAGTACTTC. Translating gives CASSATSGQGKETQYF. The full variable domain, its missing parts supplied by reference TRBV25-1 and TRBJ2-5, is EADIYQTPRYLVIGTGKKITLECSQTMGHDKMYWYQQDPGMELHLIHYSYGVNSTEKGDLSSESTVSRIRTEHFPLTLESARPSHTSQYLCASSATSGQGKETQYFGPGTRLLVL.

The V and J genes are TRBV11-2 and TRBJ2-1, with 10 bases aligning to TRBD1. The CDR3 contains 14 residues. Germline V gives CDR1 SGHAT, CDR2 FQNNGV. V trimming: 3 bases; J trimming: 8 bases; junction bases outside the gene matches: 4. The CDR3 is CASSLDRGYHEQFF. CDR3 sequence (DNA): TGTGCCAGCAGCTTGGACAGGGGGTACCATGAGCAGTTCTTC. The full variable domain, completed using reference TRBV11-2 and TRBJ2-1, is EAGVAQSPRYKIIEKRQSVAFWCNPISGHATLYWYQQILGQGPKLLIQFQNNGVVDDSQLPKDRFSAERLKGVDSTLKIQPAKLEDSAVYLCASSLDRGYHEQFFGPGTRLTVL.

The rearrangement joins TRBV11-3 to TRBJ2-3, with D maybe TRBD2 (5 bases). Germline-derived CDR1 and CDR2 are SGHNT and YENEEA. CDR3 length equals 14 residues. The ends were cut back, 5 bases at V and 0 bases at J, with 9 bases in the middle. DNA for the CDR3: TGTGCCAGCAGCCTCGGGGATAGCACAGATACGCAGTATTTT. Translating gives CASSLGDSTDTQYF.